Following are 10 T cell receptor beta chains from one sample sequenced in a study of T cells in Graves' hyperthyroidism and ophthalmopathy. It was RNA transcripts that yielded the amplified TCR beta CDR3 regions. A set of HTBI primers served as the primers for a first-round RT-PCR of the TCR CDR3. TCRdb analysed the multiplex PCR reads with MiXCR anew, one entry per CDR3 protein. This repertoire shows roughly 510,000 distinct CDR3 sequences, less than 25% found once; its top ten account for about 25%. Sequenced material: blood. The receptor source for this set is a man aged 18 to 30 with Graves' hyperthyroidism.

The table lists this clonotype with many counts. The V gene is TRBV20-1, the J gene TRBJ2-4; 9 nucleotides align to TRBD2. V lost 2 bases, J lost 6 bases, and 14 bases stayed unmatched. CDR1 and CDR2 from the germline V gene are DFQATT and SNEGSKA (reference sequence). There are 17 residues in the CDR3. CDR3 residues: CSARPALGSGRTNIQYF. In DNA form, the CDR3 reads TGCAGTGCTAGACCAGCCCTGGGTAGCGGGAGAACAAACATTCAGTACTTC.

This clonotype came up many times. The chain uses TRBV6-5 and TRBJ1-2; 8 bases agree with TRBD1. The V segment lost 4 bases and the J segment 8 bases; nucleotides outside the gene matches: 6. In germline, CDR1 is MNHEY, CDR2 SVGAGI. The CDR3 extends over 13 amino acids. CDR3: CASSWTGPMGYTF. The DNA of the CDR3 is TGTGCCAGCAGTTGGACAGGGCCTATGGGCTACACCTTC.

This clonotype has a handful of counts. The chain combines TRBV4-2 with TRBJ2-2; no clear D gene. Germline loops: CDR1 LGHNA, CDR2 YNFKEQ. V shed 7 bases and J shed 5 bases, with 20 bases lying between them. The CDR3 spans 16 residues. The CDR3 loop is CASTLDGRGPTGELFF. In DNA, the CDR3 is TGTGCCAGCACCCTAGACGGTCGTGGTCCGACCGGGGAGCTGTTTTTT.

This clonotype was seen at least ten times. V and J are TRBV24-1 and TRBJ1-5; no firm D call. CDR1 is KGHDR, CDR2 SFDVKD, per germline. This CDR3 region has 15 residues. V lost 2 bases to trimming and J lost 1 base, with 8 bases between them. In DNA form, the CDR3 reads TGTGCCACCAGTGATTCGGAGAGCAGCAATCAGCCCCAGCATTTT. This encodes CATSDSESSNQPQHF.

This chain connects TRBV6-5 to TRBJ2-4, with unresolved D. Germline V CDR1 and CDR2: MNHEY, SVGAGI. V was pared by 0 bases and J by 2 bases, with 8 bases between. CDR3 length: 15 amino acids. Here the CDR3 reads CASSYSYGTKNIQYF. The CDR3, as DNA: TGTGCCAGCAGTTACTCTTATGGAACCAAAAACATTCAGTACTTC.

V gene TRBV4-1 combines with J gene TRBJ2-3; D is unresolved. Germline CDR1 MGHRA, CDR2 YSYEKL. The ends were cut back, 0 bases at V and 8 bases at J, with 6 bases in the middle. This CDR3 is built from 12 residues. CDR3 protein: CASSQDHSTQYF. The CDR3 region has the DNA TGCGCCAGCAGCCAAGATCATAGTACGCAGTATTTT.

With regard to this clonotype: Possible read error: a much larger clone is one base away. The chain is built from TRBV9 and TRBJ2-2; 9 bases are shared with TRBD1. The CDR3 has 19 residues. The V gene's germline CDR1 is SGDLS and CDR2 YYNGEE. The CDR3 sequence: CASSVPQSIRTGETGELVF. Here the CDR3 DNA reads TGTGCCAGCAGCGTCCCTCAGAGCATCAGGACAGGGGAGACCGGGGAGCTGGTTTTT.

This clonotype was observed many times. The V call is TRBV18, the J call TRBJ2-7, with D tentatively TRBD2 (5 bases). V gave up 8 bases and J gave up 5 bases, with 16 bases separating them. Germline V gene lookup returns CDR1 KGHSH and CDR2 LQKENI. The CDR3 covers 13 residues. The CDR3 loop is CASRGGYFHEQYF. CDR3 coding DNA: TGTGCCAGCCGAGGCGGGTATTTCCACGAGCAGTACTTC.

This clonotype was detected ten times or more. The V and J genes are TRBV7-9 and TRBJ2-7, with D possibly being TRBD1 (6 bases). The CDR3 is 14 amino acids. Germline CDR1 and CDR2: SEHNR and FQNEAQ (reference sequence). V was shortened by 2 bases and J by 2 bases, with 10 bases between the two germline ends. The CDR3 bases are TGTGCCAGCAGCTTACATAACAGGGCCTACGAGCAGTACTTC. Translated: CASSLHNRAYEQYF.

The V call is TRBV12-3 or TRBV12-4, the J call TRBJ1-5, with D possibly TRBD1 on 6 matching bases. The length of the CDR3 is 13 residues. Trimming removed 5 bases at V and 8 bases at J, with 13 bases between. In DNA form, the CDR3 reads TGTGCCAGCAGTCCACAGGGAAGGGAGCCCCAGCATTTT. Encoded protein: CASSPQGREPQHF.